Listed below are T cell receptor beta chains from one sample, sequenced in a study of cytomegalovirus exposure and HLA in healthy donors. Assay used: immunoSEQ multiplex PCR; TCRdb lists only in-frame clones, some missing. This sample yields about 120,000 clones, of which approximately 8% are seen a single time; approximately 6.6% belongs to the top ten. The sequencing sample was made of PBMCs. The receptor source for this set is a woman in her 40s in good health and CMV-seropositive. The CDR3 runs from the conserved cysteine through the conserved F or W. Each record gives: CDR3 DNA, CDR3 protein, V gene, J gene, D gene, clone size. D genes are given only for firm matches. The size of a clone is reported for some rows only, either as once, few or many, or as a class for expanded clones.

cdr3_nt: TGTGCCAGCAGCTTATCGGACGAGCAGTACTTC; cdr3_aa: CASSLSDEQYF; v_call: TRBV7-9; j_call: TRBJ2-7; d_call: NA; clone_size: NA
cdr3_nt: TGTGCCAGCAGTGACGGACTAGGGGGTTACAATGAGCAGTTCTTC; cdr3_aa: CASSDGLGGYNEQFF; v_call: TRBV6-4; j_call: TRBJ2-1; d_call: NA; clone_size: NA
cdr3_nt: TGTGCCACCAGCCAGACGGGATCTCCCTACGAGCAGTACTTC; cdr3_aa: CATSQTGSPYEQYF; v_call: TRBV15; j_call: TRBJ2-7; d_call: NA; clone_size: few
cdr3_nt: TGTGCCAGCAGGGGGCTCGGGGCCAACGTCCTGACTTTC; cdr3_aa: CASRGLGANVLTF; v_call: TRBV27; j_call: TRBJ2-6; d_call: NA; clone_size: few
cdr3_nt: TGTGCCAGCAGAACCGACAGGGGTCAGCCCCAGCATTTT; cdr3_aa: CASRTDRGQPQHF; v_call: TRBV28; j_call: TRBJ1-5; d_call: TRBD1; clone_size: NA
cdr3_nt: TGTGCCAGCACCCAGGGACAGGGGCCCGCGAACACCGGGGAGCTGTTTTTT; cdr3_aa: CASTQGQGPANTGELFF; v_call: TRBV2; j_call: TRBJ2-2; d_call: TRBD1; clone_size: few
cdr3_nt: TGTGCCAGTCTCCGGGACAGTAATTCACCCCTCCACTTT; cdr3_aa: CASLRDSNSPLHF; v_call: TRBV6-5; j_call: TRBJ1-6; d_call: TRBD1; clone_size: few
cdr3_nt: TGCGCCAGCAGCTTGGCCAGTCGGGGAATGAGCGAGCAGTACTTC; cdr3_aa: CASSLASRGMSEQYF; v_call: TRBV5-1; j_call: TRBJ2-7; d_call: NA; clone_size: NA
cdr3_nt: TGCGCCAGCAGCCCGTCGGAAAGGGGGCGCCTTATGAATGGCTACACCTTC; cdr3_aa: CASSPSERGRLMNGYTF; v_call: TRBV4-1; j_call: TRBJ1-2; d_call: TRBD1; clone_size: NA
cdr3_nt: TGTGCCAGCAGCTTTGGCCTGGGAGGCCAGGGACTAGGCGCCCTCCACTTT; cdr3_aa: CASSFGLGGQGLGALHF; v_call: TRBV5-6; j_call: TRBJ1-6; d_call: NA; clone_size: few
cdr3_nt: TGTGCCAGCAGCTGGAGCAGAAACACTGAAGCTTTCTTT; cdr3_aa: CASSWSRNTEAFF; v_call: TRBV6-5; j_call: TRBJ1-1; d_call: NA; clone_size: few
cdr3_nt: TGCGCCAGCAATGATCCCGGGGGACAGGGGGTTGGCGAGCAGTACTTC; cdr3_aa: CASNDPGGQGVGEQYF; v_call: TRBV10-2; j_call: TRBJ2-7; d_call: TRBD1; clone_size: few
cdr3_nt: TGTGCCACCACATCCGGGGTTGGCTACACCTTC; cdr3_aa: CATTSGVGYTF; v_call: TRBV6-5; j_call: TRBJ1-2; d_call: NA; clone_size: NA
cdr3_nt: TGTGCCAGCACCAGGGGTTCACCCCTCCACTTT; cdr3_aa: CASTRGSPLHF; v_call: TRBV2; j_call: TRBJ1-6; d_call: NA; clone_size: NA
cdr3_nt: TGTGCCAGCAGCTTCGACTCCCTTGGAGGCACTGAAGCTTTCTTT; cdr3_aa: CASSFDSLGGTEAFF; v_call: TRBV7-9; j_call: TRBJ1-1; d_call: NA; clone_size: few
cdr3_nt: TGCGCCAGCAGCCAAGATCAGGGGTGGGATCAGCCCCAGCATTTT; cdr3_aa: CASSQDQGWDQPQHF; v_call: TRBV4-1; j_call: TRBJ1-5; d_call: NA; clone_size: NA
cdr3_nt: TGTGCCAGCAGAGAGTTGAGCGGGGGGTTACTCCTTTCCTCCACAGATACGCAGTATTTT; cdr3_aa: CASRELSGGLLLSSTDTQYF; v_call: TRBV27; j_call: TRBJ2-3; d_call: TRBD2; clone_size: few
cdr3_nt: TGTGCCAGCAATGACAGGGGGCCCAAATACGAGCAGTACTTC; cdr3_aa: CASNDRGPKYEQYF; v_call: TRBV6-1; j_call: TRBJ2-7; d_call: TRBD1; clone_size: few
cdr3_nt: TGTGCCAGCAGCTACCGACAGGGACCGCAGTATTTT; cdr3_aa: CASSYRQGPQYF; v_call: TRBV7-3; j_call: TRBJ2-3; d_call: TRBD1; clone_size: few
cdr3_nt: TGTGCCAGCAGCTTTTTCCGTTCGGAAAAACTGTTTTTT; cdr3_aa: CASSFFRSEKLFF; v_call: TRBV7-8; j_call: TRBJ1-4; d_call: NA; clone_size: few
cdr3_nt: TGTGCCAGCAGTAACCACAGGTCTGGGGCCAACGTCCTGACTTTC; cdr3_aa: CASSNHRSGANVLTF; v_call: TRBV28; j_call: TRBJ2-6; d_call: NA; clone_size: NA
cdr3_nt: TGTGCCTGGGCCGACAGGGGTTTGGAGACCCAGTACTTC; cdr3_aa: CAWADRGLETQYF; v_call: TRBV30; j_call: TRBJ2-5; d_call: TRBD1; clone_size: few
cdr3_nt: TGTGCCAGCAGCTTAGGGCCAGACTACGAGCAGTACTTC; cdr3_aa: CASSLGPDYEQYF; v_call: TRBV11-2; j_call: TRBJ2-7; d_call: NA; clone_size: few
cdr3_nt: TGTGCCAGTAGTCCGGGACAGGGAAGGTCTGAAGCTTTCTTT; cdr3_aa: CASSPGQGRSEAFF; v_call: TRBV19; j_call: TRBJ1-1; d_call: TRBD1; clone_size: NA
cdr3_nt: TGCGCCAGCAGCTTGACAGGGACCTACGAGCAGTACTTC; cdr3_aa: CASSLTGTYEQYF; v_call: TRBV5-1; j_call: TRBJ2-7; d_call: NA; clone_size: NA
cdr3_nt: TGTGCCAGTAGTAAGACAGGGACGAACACCGGGGAGCTGTTTTTT; cdr3_aa: CASSKTGTNTGELFF; v_call: TRBV19; j_call: TRBJ2-2; d_call: TRBD1; clone_size: few
cdr3_nt: TGTGCCAGCAGATGGAGGGCGAGGGCCTCTGGAAACACCATATATTTT; cdr3_aa: CASRWRARASGNTIYF; v_call: TRBV27; j_call: TRBJ1-3; d_call: NA; clone_size: NA
cdr3_nt: TGTGCCATCAGTGAGGGGGCAGGTTTCCTCTCCTACGAGCAGTACTTC; cdr3_aa: CAISEGAGFLSYEQYF; v_call: TRBV10-3; j_call: TRBJ2-7; d_call: NA; clone_size: NA
cdr3_nt: TGCGCCAGCAGCGAGACCAGGGGGCGCGCACCCCTCCACTTT; cdr3_aa: CASSETRGRAPLHF; v_call: TRBV5-1; j_call: TRBJ1-6; d_call: TRBD1; clone_size: NA
cdr3_nt: TGTGCCAGCAGCTTTGATAGCGGGAGCTACGAGCAGTACTTC; cdr3_aa: CASSFDSGSYEQYF; v_call: TRBV11-2; j_call: TRBJ2-7; d_call: TRBD2; clone_size: few
cdr3_nt: TGTGCCAGCAGTGTTTGGCAGGATAATGAAAAACTGTTTTTT; cdr3_aa: CASSVWQDNEKLFF; v_call: TRBV6-1; j_call: TRBJ1-4; d_call: NA; clone_size: NA
cdr3_nt: TGTGCCACCAGCAGACGGACAGGGGGCTGGGCTTTCTTT; cdr3_aa: CATSRRTGGWAFF; v_call: TRBV15; j_call: TRBJ1-1; d_call: TRBD1; clone_size: few
cdr3_nt: TGTGCCAGCAGCGTAGAGGGACTAGGCACCGGGGAGCTGTTTTTT; cdr3_aa: CASSVEGLGTGELFF; v_call: TRBV9; j_call: TRBJ2-2; d_call: TRBD2; clone_size: NA